This is a list of T cell receptor beta chains from one sample in a study of CD8+ T cells in alopecia areata. Some clones are missing from TCRdb's copy, which holds only in-frame ones; the method was immunoSEQ multiplex PCR. The table lists fewer than 250,000 clones, around three fifths of them singletons. Specimen: CD4+ T cells sorted from blood, collected at week 4, from a patient treated with tofacitinib. These receptors were obtained from a human donor with alopecia areata. CDR3s include the opening cysteine and the closing phenylalanine or tryptophan.

v_gene	j_gene	CDR3aa
TRBV6-5	TRBJ2-7	CASSKQGGPYEQYF
TRBV30	TRBJ2-7	CAWHPYAGTGTYEQYF
TRBV5-1	TRBJ2-6	CASSLPRTSGGYTLQGANVLTF
TRBV28	TRBJ1-5	CASRVQGSNQPQHF
TRBV2	TRBJ1-5	CASSGTDSFNQPQHF
TRBV7-2	TRBJ1-2	CASSLDSNYGYTF
TRBV30	TRBJ2-3	CAWSVMSTDTQYF
TRBV4-3	TRBJ1-2	CASSEGRWGYTF
TRBV29-1	TRBJ2-4	CSVGRTKNIQYF
TRBV10-3	TRBJ2-7	CAISDPTGGGSYEQYF
TRBV19	TRBJ2-5	CASRRGLARQETQYF
TRBV5-1	TRBJ2-7	CASSTGQGANEQYF
TRBV4-1	TRBJ2-3	CASSQRGLAGGRDTQYF
TRBV14	TRBJ2-5	CASSQARLAGFRETQYF
TRBV30	TRBJ1-5	CAWRGTGGSNQPQHF
TRBV30	TRBJ1-1	CAWSRDRAGPFF
TRBV30	TRBJ1-1	CAWIPRPNSRAFF
TRBV5-1	TRBJ2-5	CASSSGTRQETQYF
TRBV7-2	TRBJ1-2	CASSPRQGGGGYTF
TRBV29-1	TRBJ2-5	CSVARQEQETQYF
TRBV12-5	TRBJ1-1	CASGLTGTGYEAFF
TRBV7-9	TRBJ1-5	CASSTGSFPQHF
TRBV5-1	TRBJ1-2	CASSEGQGSYGYTF
TRBV4-2	TRBJ1-1	CASRLNDRDTEAFF